The clone carrying this T cell receptor (beta chain) was observed a few times. The source of the sample is a study of response to subunit inactivated influenza vaccine. TCRdb itself ran the RT-PCR reads through MiXCR, one entry per CDR3 protein. This sample has about 780,000 distinct CDR3 sequences; roughly 18% occur once, and the top ten carry around 9.9%. V gave up 0 bases and J gave up 4 bases, with 12 bases separating them. Per germline, CDR1 SGHRS and CDR2 YFSETQ. There are 15 residues in the CDR3. The rearrangement links TRBV5-1 to TRBJ2-3; D is uncertain. The sequence came from a man aged 45 to 65 who received an inactivated influenza vaccine. The source was PBMCs from blood, collected about 5 days after vaccination. This chain's CDR3 is CASSLVLDGADTQYF. The CDR3 bases are TGCGCCAGCAGCTTGGTCCTGGATGGGGCAGATACGCAGTATTTT.